These 21 T cell receptor beta chains were all obtained from the same sample, sequenced in a study of blood T cell repertoires in COVID-19. Here immunoSEQ multiplex PCR was the method, and the copy in TCRdb shows in-frame clones only, minus some. The data show 59,000 or so clones, with approximately 82% seen just once and about 5.8% held by the top ten. Sequencing used peripheral blood. These receptors were taken from a human donor in a cohort sampled during active COVID-19.

By sample share, this clone is medium-sized. The chain joins TRBV10-2 to TRBJ2-5; unclear D gene. The V end was cut by 6 bases, the J end by 5 bases, with 16 bases between. In germline, CDR1 is WSHSY, CDR2 SAAADI. CDR3 length: 14 residues. CDR3 protein: CASRRPEAWETQYF. The DNA for the CDR3 is TGCGCCAGCAGGCGCCCTGAGGCTTGGGAGACCCAGTACTTC.

This chain joins TRBV6-6 and TRBJ2-1; 9 positions agree with TRBD2. Germline lookup yields CDR1 MNHNY and CDR2 SVGAGI (reference sequence). CDR3 length: 14 residues. The junction had 8 bases not matched to a gene; V was cut back by 5 bases and J by 9 bases. The CDR3 loop reads CASSPAGGRSEQFF. Here the CDR3 DNA reads TGTGCCAGCAGTCCAGCGGGGGGTCGTAGTGAGCAGTTCTTC.

The chain joins TRBV18 to TRBJ1-2; 8 positions match TRBD1. With 3 bases clipped from V and 2 bases from J, the junction kept 11 bases outside the gene matches. Germline CDR1 is KGHSH and CDR2 is LQKENI. The CDR3 has 17 amino acids. DNA of the CDR3: TGTGCCAGCTCACCGGTCGCGACAGGGGACGAGAACTATGGCTACACCTTC. Residues: CASSPVATGDENYGYTF.

The V gene is TRBV6-5, the J gene TRBJ2-7; 9 bases align to TRBD1. CDR3 length: 14 residues. V was pared by 6 bases and J by 1 base, with 4 bases of the junction left unmatched. Germline V lookup: CDR1 MNHEY, CDR2 SVGAGI. The CDR3 DNA reads TGTGCCAGCAGCTCCGGGACAGGGTCCTACGAGCAGTACTTC. This gives the protein CASSSGTGSYEQYF.

This chain uses TRBV6-4 with TRBJ2-2, with 7 bases matching TRBD2. Germline CDR1 is MRHNA and CDR2 is SNTAGT. V was clipped by 4 bases and J by 6 bases; unmatched bases: 8. CDR3 length: 15 amino acids. CDR3 sequence (DNA): TGTGCCAGCAGTGGGACGCCGGGAGGTGCCGGGGAGCTGTTTTTT. The encoded protein is CASSGTPGGAGELFF.

In DNA form, the CDR3 reads TGTGCCAGCAGTGAGGAATCGACAGCAAGCTCCTACGAGCAGTACTTC. Translation: CASSEESTASSYEQYF. The rearrangement uses TRBV6-1 and TRBJ2-7; tentative D call: TRBD1 (5 bases). Germline values: CDR1 MNHNS, CDR2 SASEGT. Trimming shortened V by 3 bases and J by 0 bases, and 15 bases separated the two germline ends. The CDR3 length is 16 residues.

This clone turned up a few times. The V call is TRBV4-3, the J call TRBJ1-2; unclear D gene. The CDR3 is 12 residues long. The V gene lost 0 bases and the J gene lost 8 bases, with 7 bases spanning the gap. Germline CDR1 and CDR2: LGHNA and YSLEER. The CDR3, as DNA: TGCGCCAGCAGCCAAGATGCACTAGGCTACACCTTC. It translates to CASSQDALGYTF.

The chain carries TRBV19 and TRBJ1-5; D is undetermined. The CDR3 contains 13 residues. Per germline, CDR1 LNHDA and CDR2 SQIVND (reference sequence). Trimming stripped 3 bases from V and 4 bases from J, with 7 bases between. The CDR3, as DNA: TGTGCCAGTAGTATCCGTGCGAATCAGCCCCAGCATTTT. Translation: CASSIRANQPQHF.

This clone was observed a few times. The rearrangement uses TRBV19 and TRBJ1-5, with D maybe TRBD1 (6 bases). The V end was cut by 4 bases, the J end by 0 bases, with 13 bases between. Germline lookup yields CDR1 LNHDA and CDR2 SQIVND (reference sequence). The CDR3 runs 16 residues. CDR3 in amino acids: CASSTTGTYSNQPQHF. In nucleotides, the CDR3 is TGTGCCAGTAGTACCACAGGGACCTATAGCAATCAGCCCCAGCATTTT. Using reference TRBV19 and TRBJ1-5 for the parts outside the CDR3, the full variable domain is DGGITQSPKYLFRKEGQNVTLSCEQNLNHDAMYWYRQDPGQGLRLIYYSQIVNDFQKGDIAEGYSVSREKKESFPLTVTSAQKNPTAFYLCASSTTGTYSNQPQHFGDGTRLSIL.

This clone was recorded a few times. This chain connects TRBV2 to TRBJ2-5; 8 bases line up with TRBD1. CDR1 is SNHLY, CDR2 FYNNEI, per germline. Germline trimming cut 6 bases from V and 5 bases from J; bases unmatched to any gene: 8. The CDR3 consists of 14 residues. CDR3 amino acids: CASSPTGGRETQYF. As DNA, the CDR3 is TGTGCCAGCAGCCCCACAGGGGGACGGGAGACCCAGTACTTC. Full variable domain (missing parts from reference TRBV2 and TRBJ2-5): EPEVTQTPSHQVTQMGQEVILRCVPISNHLYFYWYRQILGQKVEFLVSFYNNEISEKSEIFDDQFSVERPDGSNFTLKIRSTKLEDSAMYFCASSPTGGRETQYFGPGTRLLVL.

This rearrangement joins TRBV7-2 to TRBJ1-3, with D possibly being TRBD1 (5 bases). Germline CDR1 SGHTA, CDR2 FQGNSA. The CDR3 spans 19 residues. V gave up 0 bases and J gave up 4 bases, with 22 bases separating them. CDR3 sequence: CASSLAGSGDPKTGNTIYF. The CDR3 bases are TGTGCCAGCAGCTTAGCCGGGAGCGGGGACCCGAAGACCGGAAACACCATATATTTT.

The chain links TRBV7-2 to TRBJ1-6, with 9 bases aligning to TRBD1. The CDR3 sequence is 16 residues long. Germline V gene data show CDR1 as SGHTA and CDR2 as FQGNSA. Losses at the gene ends were 2 bases for V and 10 bases for J; bases not matched to a gene: 9. For the CDR3, the DNA is TGTGCCAGCAGCTTACGACCCACAGGGGGCAGCTCACCCCTCCACTTT. This gives the protein CASSLRPTGGSSPLHF.

The chain carries TRBV9 and TRBJ2-1, with TRBD2 as a possible D gene (6 bases). Deletions cut 2 bases from V and 6 bases from J, with 9 bases between. The CDR3 extends over 13 amino acids. Germline V lookup: CDR1 SGDLS, CDR2 YYNGEE. The CDR3 sequence: CASSVGGPNEQFF. CDR3 coding DNA: TGTGCCAGCAGCGTCGGGGGACCCAATGAGCAGTTCTTC.

This clone was seen a few times. The chain carries TRBV7-2 and TRBJ1-2; 8 bases line up with TRBD1. With 3 bases clipped from V and 4 bases from J, the junction kept 7 bases outside the gene matches. Germline CDR1 SGHTA, CDR2 FQGNSA. The CDR3 has 15 amino acids. CDR3 sequence reads: CASSFSTGQGYGYTF. The CDR3 nucleotides read TGTGCCAGCAGCTTTAGCACTGGACAGGGCTATGGCTACACCTTC.

The chain joins TRBV6-5 to TRBJ2-7, with D tentatively TRBD2 (5 bases). V lost 6 bases to trimming and J lost 0 bases, with 15 bases between them. CDR3 size: 15 residues. Germline V gene sequence: CDR1 MNHEY, CDR2 SVGAGI. CDR3 nucleotide sequence: TGTGCCAGCAGGGCCCGGGGTGGCAACTCCTACGAGCAGTACTTC. Translation gives CASRARGGNSYEQYF.

This chain uses TRBV7-2 with TRBJ1-2; D possibly corresponds to TRBD1 (6 bases). This CDR3 is built from 13 residues. Germline CDR1 and CDR2: SGHTA and FQGNSA. The V and J ends lost 2 bases and 8 bases respectively, with 12 bases between them. CDR3 loop: CASSLTAGDGYTF. In DNA form, the CDR3 reads TGTGCCAGCAGCTTAACGGCAGGGGACGGCTACACCTTC.

The chain uses TRBV19 and TRBJ1-1; D uncertain. This CDR3 spans 15 amino acids. V lost 3 bases, J lost 8 bases, and 19 bases lay in between. The germline gives CDR1 LNHDA, CDR2 SQIVND (reference sequence). The CDR3 DNA reads TGTGCCAGTAGTATTCAAGGCAGGAGGACCGGGGAAGCTTTCTTT. Its translation: CASSIQGRRTGEAFF.

This clone was found once. The chain links TRBV5-5 to TRBJ1-6; 10 bases agree with TRBD1. V lost 0 bases and J lost 9; bases outside the gene matches: 3. The germline gives CDR1 SGHKS, CDR2 YYEKEE (reference sequence). The CDR3 covers 15 residues. CDR3 in DNA: TGTGCCAGCAGCTTGGTTGGACAGGGGGGTTCACCCCTCCACTTT. Translated: CASSLVGQGGSPLHF.

The rearrangement uses TRBV5-1 and TRBJ2-6; TRBD2 matches 10 bases. The junction had 9 bases not matched to a gene; V was cut back by 0 bases and J by 0 bases. Germline CDR1 SGHRS, CDR2 YFSETQ. The CDR3 has 20 residues. In DNA, the CDR3 is TGCGCCAGCAGCTTGGTCGCTAGCGGGGGCTACCTCTCTGGGGCCAACGTCCTGACTTTC. Encoded protein: CASSLVASGGYLSGANVLTF.

The chain links TRBV30 to TRBJ1-1; TRBD1 is a possible D gene (5 bases). Germline CDR1 is GTSNPN and CDR2 is SVGIG (reference sequence). The CDR3 is 16 residues long. Trimming pared 5 bases from V and 5 bases from J, leaving 24 bases between. CDR3 region: CAWRTPRGRVRTEAFF. The CDR3 coding sequence is TGTGCCTGGCGCACTCCAAGGGGCAGGGTGAGGACTGAAGCTTTCTTT.

V usage is TRBV7-2 and J usage is TRBJ1-6; D is possibly TRBD1 (6 bases). This CDR3 is 14 amino acids long. Germline lookup yields CDR1 SGHTA and CDR2 FQGNSA. V gave up 5 bases and J gave up 12 bases, with 17 bases separating them. CDR3 region: CASSGAGDGRPLHF. In DNA form, the CDR3 reads TGTGCCAGCAGCGGGGCAGGGGACGGTAGACCCCTCCACTTT.